The rows below give T cell receptor beta chains drawn from one sample of a study of T-cell reconstitution after alpha-beta-depleted transplantation in children. TCRdb ran MiXCR on the PCR reads and lists one entry per CDR3 protein. The sample lists 640,000 or so distinct CDR3 sequences; 16% were seen once. The sample was PBMCs from the stem cell graft donor, taken from the stem cell graft. These receptors were taken from a human donor who donated a stem cell graft to a child with acute myeloid leukemia. Each CDR3 is given with its conserved first and last residue. D genes are given only for firm matches. Part of the rows lack a size; the others show once, few, many or a class for expanded clones.

TRBJ2-1 14 TRBV7-2 - TRBD1 TGTGCCAGCAACCCGGGACAGGGGTACGGCGAGCAGTTCTTC CASNPGQGYGEQFF
TRBJ2-7 14 TRBV12-3/TRBV12-4 - TRBD2 TGTGCCAGCACCTCTAGCGGGGGCCGCTACGAGCAGTACTTC CASTSSGGRYEQYF
TRBJ2-3 13 TRBV7-2 many - TGTGCCAGCAGCTTAGGGACGGGGGATACGCAGTATTTT CASSLGTGDTQYF
TRBJ2-1 15 TRBV12-3/TRBV12-4 many TRBD2 TGTGCCAGCAGTCGACAAGCGGGGGCCATGAATGAGCAGTTCTTC CASSRQAGAMNEQFF
TRBJ1-5 16 TRBV20-1 few TRBD1 TGCAGTGCTAGAAATTACCGGGACAGGGACAATCAGCCCCAGCATTTT CSARNYRDRDNQPQHF
TRBJ1-5 14 TRBV28 - - TGTGCCAGCAGTTTAACGGACACCAATCAGCCCCAGCATTTT CASSLTDTNQPQHF
TRBJ1-3 14 TRBV20-1 many - TGCAGTGCTAGAGATGCAGGGCCTGGAAACACCATATATTTT CSARDAGPGNTIYF
TRBJ2-5 14 TRBV7-9 many - TGTGCCAGCAGCTTTGGCGGGCGGCAAGAGACCCAGTACTTC CASSFGGRQETQYF
TRBJ2-5 15 TRBV7-2 - TRBD2 TGTGCCAGCAGCTCGATCGGGACTAACCAAGAGACCCAGTACTTC CASSSIGTNQETQYF
TRBJ2-1 13 TRBV24-1 few TRBD1 TGTGCCACTTCCGGGACAGGGTCAACCGAGCAGTTCTTC CATSGTGSTEQFF
TRBJ1-1 16 TRBV21-1 - - TGTGCCAGCAGCGCCTCTTTACGGGGGCTGAACACTGAAGCTTTCTTT CASSASLRGLNTEAFF
TRBJ2-1 17 TRBV9 many TRBD2 TGTGCCAGCAGCGGCCCTATCGGGGGGGCTTCCTACAATGAGCAGTTCTTC CASSGPIGGASYNEQFF
TRBJ2-7 16 TRBV18 - - TGTGCCAGCTCACCAGGTCCGGGGGGCGCGGGGTACGAGCAGTACTTC CASSPGPGGAGYEQYF
TRBJ2-3 14 TRBV4-1 - - TGCGCCAGCAGCCAAGTCACTAGCACAGATACGCAGTATTTT CASSQVTSTDTQYF
TRBJ2-1 12 TRBV9 once - TGTGCCAGCAGCGTATGGTCGAGTGAGCAGATCTTC CASSVWSSEQIF
TRBJ2-3 16 TRBV6-1 - - TGTGCCAGCAGTAAGGGGGGGGGGCAGGGCACAGATACGCAGTATTTT CASSKGGGQGTDTQYF
TRBJ2-2 12 TRBV25-1 - - TGTGCCAGCAGTGATGGTGCCGGGGAGCTGTTTTTT CASSDGAGELFF
TRBJ1-2 18 TRBV12-3/TRBV12-4 - - TGTGCCAGCAGTTTAGGGGGCGGGACCTTCAGGAGTAACTATGGCTACACCTTC CASSLGGGTFRSNYGYTF
TRBJ2-5 16 TRBV6-1 few - TGTGCCAGCAGTGAAGCGTTGGGTTCTGTGGGAGAGACCCAGTACTTC CASSEALGSVGETQYF
TRBJ1-1 14 TRBV6-1 many - TGTGCCAGCAGTGAACTCAGTCTAGACACTGAAGCTTTCTTT CASSELSLDTEAFF
TRBJ1-2 18 TRBV12-3/TRBV12-4 - TRBD1 TGTGCCAGCAGTCTTACCGGGACAGGGGCCCCTACACGCTATGGCTACACCTTC CASSLTGTGAPTRYGYTF
TRBJ2-4 15 TRBV4-3 many TRBD1 TGCGCCAGCAGCCAAGCAGGGGGTGCCAAAAACATTCAGTACTTC CASSQAGGAKNIQYF
TRBJ1-4 16 TRBV20-1 many - TGCAGTGCTAGAGATTTTGGTTTGACAGGATTTGAAAAACTGTTTTTT CSARDFGLTGFEKLFF
TRBJ1-1 14 TRBV20-1 few - TGCAGTGCCTATACCCGGGGATGGGATACTGAAGCTTTCTTT CSAYTRGWDTEAFF
TRBJ2-5 13 TRBV6-5 - - TGTGCCAGCAGTTACGGGACCCAAGAGACCCAGTACTTC CASSYGTQETQYF
TRBJ1-5 13 TRBV6-2/TRBV6-3 - - TGTGCCAGCAGTTACGAGTCCCATCAGCCCCAGCATTTT CASSYESHQPQHF
TRBJ1-1 16 TRBV11-3 - - TGTGCCAGCAGCCCCTGGGGGAGCGAAATGAACACTGAAGCTTTCTTT CASSPWGSEMNTEAFF
TRBJ1-5 14 TRBV20-1 few TRBD1 TGCAGTGCCAAAGACAGGGTACGAGATCAGCCCCAGCATTTT CSAKDRVRDQPQHF
TRBJ2-1 16 TRBV20-1 few - TGCAGTGCTAGAGAAGGTGGAACTTTCTCCTACAATGAGCAGTTCTTC CSAREGGTFSYNEQFF
TRBJ2-2 12 TRBV20-1 many TRBD2 TGCAGTGCCCGACTAGCCTCCGGGGAGCTGTTTTTT CSARLASGELFF
TRBJ2-3 16 TRBV20-1 many TRBD2 TGCAGTGCTATTGCAACGTGGCGGGGGGGCATGGATACGCAGTATTTT CSAIATWRGGMDTQYF
TRBJ2-2 15 TRBV27 many - TGTGCCAGCAGTTTGTCGGCCAGGGCCACCGGGGAGCTGTTTTTT CASSLSARATGELFF
TRBJ1-4 14 TRBV10-2 - TRBD1 TGCGCCAGCAGTGGAGGGACAGAAAATGAAAAACTGTTTTTT CASSGGTENEKLFF
TRBJ2-7 15 TRBV6-1 many TRBD1 TGTGCCAGCAGTCAGGGGACAGGGGCAATCTACGAGCAGTACTTC CASSQGTGAIYEQYF
TRBJ2-7 15 TRBV30 - - TGTGCCTGGAGACCGAGCAGTGGGATCTCCTACGAGCAGTACTTC CAWRPSSGISYEQYF
TRBJ2-1 14 TRBV30 - - TGTGCCTGGAGGGCGATCGGGGCCTTGGATGAGCAGTTCTTC CAWRAIGALDEQFF
TRBJ1-3 16 TRBV12-3/TRBV12-4 many - TGTGCCAGCGGTTTCGGGCAGCCAATCTCTGGAAACACCATATATTTT CASGFGQPISGNTIYF
TRBJ1-3 13 TRBV29-1 - TRBD1 TGCAGCGCCCGTCAGGGGGATGGAAACACCATATATTTT CSARQGDGNTIYF
TRBJ1-2 16 TRBV11-2 - TRBD1 TGTGCCAGCAGCCCTGACCCTCCAGGGGGCCACTATGGCTACACCTTC CASSPDPPGGHYGYTF